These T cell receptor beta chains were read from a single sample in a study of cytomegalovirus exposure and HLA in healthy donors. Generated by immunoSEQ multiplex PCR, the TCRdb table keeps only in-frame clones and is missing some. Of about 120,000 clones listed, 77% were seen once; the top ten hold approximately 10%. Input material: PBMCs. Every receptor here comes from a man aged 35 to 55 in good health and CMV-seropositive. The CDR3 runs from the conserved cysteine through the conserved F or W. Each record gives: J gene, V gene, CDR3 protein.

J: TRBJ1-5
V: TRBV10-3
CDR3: CAIMATGGNQPQHF

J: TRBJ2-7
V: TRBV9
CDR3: CASSVDQGAYEQYF

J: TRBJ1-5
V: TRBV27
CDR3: CASSHRGGAVDQPQHF

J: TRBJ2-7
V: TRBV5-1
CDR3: CASSPGQGALHEQYF

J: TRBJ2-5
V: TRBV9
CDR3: CASSVAAMAPETQYF

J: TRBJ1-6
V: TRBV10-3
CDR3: CAISETGGADNSPLHF

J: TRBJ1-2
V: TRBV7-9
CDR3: CSSTFFFVGGSNYGYTF

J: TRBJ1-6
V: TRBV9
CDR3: CASSTRDRPNSPLHF

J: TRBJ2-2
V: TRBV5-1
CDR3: CASSLDPGTQNTGELFF

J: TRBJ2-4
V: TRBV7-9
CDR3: CASSLVGAGQYF

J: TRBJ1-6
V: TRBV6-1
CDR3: CASSERPGNSPLHF

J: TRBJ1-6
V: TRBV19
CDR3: CASRPRAGGASWNSPLHF

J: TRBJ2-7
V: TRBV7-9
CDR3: CSSSGHYEQYF

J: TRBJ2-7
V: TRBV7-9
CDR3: CASSRSRRGGSDEQYF

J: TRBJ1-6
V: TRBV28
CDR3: CASRTGPYNSPLHF

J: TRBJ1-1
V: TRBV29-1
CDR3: CSVEGGGAKTEAFF